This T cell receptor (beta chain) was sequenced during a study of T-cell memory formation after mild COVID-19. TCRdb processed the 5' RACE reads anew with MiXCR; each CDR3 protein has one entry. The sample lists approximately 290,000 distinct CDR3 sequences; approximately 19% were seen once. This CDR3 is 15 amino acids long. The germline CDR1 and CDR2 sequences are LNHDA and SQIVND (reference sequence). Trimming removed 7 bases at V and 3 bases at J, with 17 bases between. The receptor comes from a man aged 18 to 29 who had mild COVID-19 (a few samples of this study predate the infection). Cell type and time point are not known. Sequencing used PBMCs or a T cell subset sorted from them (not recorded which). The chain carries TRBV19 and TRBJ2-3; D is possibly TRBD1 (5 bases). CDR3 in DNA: TGTGCCAGTAATACTGGTTGGGCAGGGACAGATACGCAGTATTTT. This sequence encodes CASNTGWAGTDTQYF.